This entry features one T cell receptor beta chain sequence. The sample comes from a study of OX40 agonist ivuxolimab in advanced cancers. The CDR3 runs to 15 residues. Looked up from germline, CDR1 is SGHTA and CDR2 is FQGNSA. V gave up 0 bases and J gave up 6 bases, with 14 bases separating them. Profiling relied on immunoSEQ multiplex PCR, and the TCRdb table lists in-frame clones only, not all of them. The sample contains roughly 65,000 clones, roughly 84% of which appear only once. The rearrangement joins TRBV7-2 to TRBJ1-2; D might be TRBD1 (6 bases). The source is an adult with an advanced solid tumor such as melanoma, head and neck, liver or kidney cancer. The specimen was CD4+ or CD8+ T cells sorted from blood, collected in a trial of the OX40 agonist ivuxolimab. The CDR3 DNA is TGTGCCAGCAGCTTAGCGGACAGCTCTATCGATGGCTACACCTTC. Amino acid sequence: CASSLADSSIDGYTF.